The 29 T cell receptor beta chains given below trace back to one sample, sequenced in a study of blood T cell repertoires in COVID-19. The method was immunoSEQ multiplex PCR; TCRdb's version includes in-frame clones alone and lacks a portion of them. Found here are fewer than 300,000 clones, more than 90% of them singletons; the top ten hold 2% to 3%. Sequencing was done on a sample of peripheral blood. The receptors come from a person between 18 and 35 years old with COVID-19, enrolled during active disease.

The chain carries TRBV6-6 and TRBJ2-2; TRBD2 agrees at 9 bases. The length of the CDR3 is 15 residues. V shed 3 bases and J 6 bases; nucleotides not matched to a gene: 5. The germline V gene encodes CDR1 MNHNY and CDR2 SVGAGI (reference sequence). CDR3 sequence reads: CASSYVSGSPGELFF. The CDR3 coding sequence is TGTGCCAGCAGTTATGTTAGCGGGAGTCCCGGGGAGCTGTTTTTT.

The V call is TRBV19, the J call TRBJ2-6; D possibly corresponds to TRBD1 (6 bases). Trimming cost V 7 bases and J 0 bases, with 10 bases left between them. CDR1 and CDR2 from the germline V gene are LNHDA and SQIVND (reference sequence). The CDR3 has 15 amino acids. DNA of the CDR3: TGTGCCAGTACCGGACAGCTCTCTGGGGCCAACGTCCTGACTTTC. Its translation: CASTGQLSGANVLTF. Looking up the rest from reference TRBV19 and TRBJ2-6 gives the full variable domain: DGGITQSPKYLFRKEGQNVTLSCEQNLNHDAMYWYRQDPGQGLRLIYYSQIVNDFQKGDIAEGYSVSREKKESFPLTVTSAQKNPTAFYLCASTGQLSGANVLTFGAGSRLTVL.

CDR3 nucleotides: TGTGCTAGTGGTCCTCCCGGGGTAGGGGAGCTGTTTTTT. Its protein product is CASGPPGVGELFF. The chain carries TRBV12-5 and TRBJ2-2; D perhaps matches TRBD2 (5 bases). Germline V gene sequence: CDR1 LGHNT, CDR2 FRNRAP. V was cut by 5 bases and J by 8 bases, with 12 bases left in between. The CDR3 has 13 amino acids.

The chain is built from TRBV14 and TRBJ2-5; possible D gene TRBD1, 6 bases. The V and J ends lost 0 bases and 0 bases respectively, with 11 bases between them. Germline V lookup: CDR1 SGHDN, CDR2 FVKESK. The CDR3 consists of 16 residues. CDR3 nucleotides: TGTGCCAGCAGCCAAGAGTGGACAGACTACCAAGAGACCCAGTACTTC. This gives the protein CASSQEWTDYQETQYF.

CDR3 sequence (DNA): TGTGCCAGTAGTATAGGTTCGCGAGGGGAGACCCAGTACTTC. Amino acid sequence: CASSIGSRGETQYF. The rearrangement links TRBV19 to TRBJ2-5, with D possibly being TRBD2 (5 bases). V lost 1 base and J 5 bases, leaving 11 bases between the germline ends. The CDR3 sequence is 14 residues long. Germline assignment: CDR1 LNHDA and CDR2 SQIVND (reference sequence).

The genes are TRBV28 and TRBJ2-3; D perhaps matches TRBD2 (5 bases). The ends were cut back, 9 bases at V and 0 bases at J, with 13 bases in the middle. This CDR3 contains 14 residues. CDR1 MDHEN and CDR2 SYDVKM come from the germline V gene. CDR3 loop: CASPPGGSTDTQYF. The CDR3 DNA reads TGTGCCAGTCCCCCCGGCGGGAGCACAGATACGCAGTATTTT. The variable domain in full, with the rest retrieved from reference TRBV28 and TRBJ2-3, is DVKVTQSSRYLVKRTGEKVFLECVQDMDHENMFWYRQDPGLGLRLIYFSYDVKMKEKGDIPEGYSVSREKKERFSLILESASTNQTSMYLCASPPGGSTDTQYFGPGTRLTVL.

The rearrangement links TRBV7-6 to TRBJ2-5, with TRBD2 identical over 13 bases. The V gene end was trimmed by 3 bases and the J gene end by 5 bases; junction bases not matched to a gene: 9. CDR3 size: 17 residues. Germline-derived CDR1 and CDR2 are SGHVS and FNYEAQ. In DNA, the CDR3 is TGTGCCAGCAGCTTGGAACTTGGACTAGCGGGAGTTGAGACCCAGTACTTC. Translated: CASSLELGLAGVETQYF.

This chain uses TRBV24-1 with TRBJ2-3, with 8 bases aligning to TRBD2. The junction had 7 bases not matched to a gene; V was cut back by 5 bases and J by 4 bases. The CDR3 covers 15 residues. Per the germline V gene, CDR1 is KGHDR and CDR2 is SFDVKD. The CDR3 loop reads CATSVPGRAADTQYF. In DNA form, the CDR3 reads TGTGCCACCAGTGTCCCCGGGAGGGCCGCAGATACGCAGTATTTT.

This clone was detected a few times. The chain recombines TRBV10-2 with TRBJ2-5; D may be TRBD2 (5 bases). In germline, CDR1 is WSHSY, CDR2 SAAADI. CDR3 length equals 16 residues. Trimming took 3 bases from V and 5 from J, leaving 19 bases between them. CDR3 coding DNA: TGCGCCAGCAGTGAATTCGGGGTGGTTGGTGTGGAGACCCAGTACTTC. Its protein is CASSEFGVVGVETQYF.

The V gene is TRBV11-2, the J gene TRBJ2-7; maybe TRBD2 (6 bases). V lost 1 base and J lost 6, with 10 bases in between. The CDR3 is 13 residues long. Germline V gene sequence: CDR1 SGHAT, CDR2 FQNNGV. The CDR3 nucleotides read TGTGCCAGCAGCTTAGTGGAGGGTACCGAGCAGTACTTC. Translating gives CASSLVEGTEQYF.

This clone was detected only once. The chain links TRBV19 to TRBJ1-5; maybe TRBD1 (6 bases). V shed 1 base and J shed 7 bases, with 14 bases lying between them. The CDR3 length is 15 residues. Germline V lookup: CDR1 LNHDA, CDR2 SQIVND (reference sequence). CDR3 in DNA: TGTGCCAGTAGTATAGTCGGTCTTACAGGGCAGCCCCAGCATTTT. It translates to CASSIVGLTGQPQHF.

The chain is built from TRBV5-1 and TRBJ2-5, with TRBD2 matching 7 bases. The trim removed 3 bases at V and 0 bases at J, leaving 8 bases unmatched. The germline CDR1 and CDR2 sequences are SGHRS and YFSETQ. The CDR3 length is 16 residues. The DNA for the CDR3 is TGCGCCAGCAGCTCCTCGGACCTAGCGGACCAAGAGACCCAGTACTTC. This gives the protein CASSSSDLADQETQYF.

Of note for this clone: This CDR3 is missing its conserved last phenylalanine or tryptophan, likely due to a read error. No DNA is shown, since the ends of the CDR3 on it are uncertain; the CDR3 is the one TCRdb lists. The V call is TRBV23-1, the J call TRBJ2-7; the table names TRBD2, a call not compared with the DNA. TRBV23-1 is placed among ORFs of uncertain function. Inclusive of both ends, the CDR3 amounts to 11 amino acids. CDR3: CASRTSADARA.

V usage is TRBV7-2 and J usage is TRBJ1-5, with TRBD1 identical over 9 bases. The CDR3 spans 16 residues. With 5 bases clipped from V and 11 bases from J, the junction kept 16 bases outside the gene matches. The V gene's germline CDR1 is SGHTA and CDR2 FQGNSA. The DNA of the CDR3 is TGTGCCAGCAGCCCGGGGGGACAGGGCCGAAAGTCGGCCCAGCATTTT. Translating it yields CASSPGGQGRKSAQHF.

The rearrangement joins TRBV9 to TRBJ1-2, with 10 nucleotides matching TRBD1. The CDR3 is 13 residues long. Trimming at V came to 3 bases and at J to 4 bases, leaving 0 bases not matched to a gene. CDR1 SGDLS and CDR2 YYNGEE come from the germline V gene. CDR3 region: CASSGDRGYGYTF. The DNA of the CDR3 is TGTGCCAGCAGCGGGGACAGGGGCTATGGCTACACCTTC.

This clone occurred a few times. CDR3 sequence: CASSQDEGAGSYEQYF. In DNA, the CDR3 is TGCGCCAGCAGCCAAGACGAGGGAGCCGGCTCCTACGAGCAGTACTTC. V and J are TRBV4-3 and TRBJ2-7; TRBD2 is a possible D gene (5 bases). The CDR3 contains 16 residues. Trimming removed 0 bases from V and 0 bases from J, with 12 bases in between. Germline-derived CDR1 and CDR2 are LGHNA and YSLEER.

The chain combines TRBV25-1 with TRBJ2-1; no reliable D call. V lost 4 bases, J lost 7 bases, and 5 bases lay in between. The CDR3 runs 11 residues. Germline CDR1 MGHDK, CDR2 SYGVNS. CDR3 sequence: CASSVSNEQFF. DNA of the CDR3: TGTGCCAGCAGTGTTTCAAATGAGCAGTTCTTC.

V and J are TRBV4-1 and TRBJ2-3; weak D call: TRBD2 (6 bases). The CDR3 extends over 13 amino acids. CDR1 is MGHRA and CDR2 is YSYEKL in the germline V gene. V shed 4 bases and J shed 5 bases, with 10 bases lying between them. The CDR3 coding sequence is TGCGCCAGCAGCCTCCGAGCGGGAGATACGCAGTATTTT. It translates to CASSLRAGDTQYF.

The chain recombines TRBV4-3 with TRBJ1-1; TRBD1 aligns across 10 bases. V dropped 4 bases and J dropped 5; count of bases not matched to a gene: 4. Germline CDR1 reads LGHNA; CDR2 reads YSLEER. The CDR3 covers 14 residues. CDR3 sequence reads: CASSPGTGVTEAFF. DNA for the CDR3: TGCGCCAGCAGCCCCGGGACAGGGGTTACTGAAGCTTTCTTT.

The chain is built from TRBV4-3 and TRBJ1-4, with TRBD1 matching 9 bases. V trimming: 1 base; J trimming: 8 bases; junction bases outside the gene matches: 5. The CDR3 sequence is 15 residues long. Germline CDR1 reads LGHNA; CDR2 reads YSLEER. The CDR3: CASSQGQGVREKLFF. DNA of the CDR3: TGCGCCAGCAGCCAAGGACAGGGGGTTCGAGAAAAACTGTTTTTT.

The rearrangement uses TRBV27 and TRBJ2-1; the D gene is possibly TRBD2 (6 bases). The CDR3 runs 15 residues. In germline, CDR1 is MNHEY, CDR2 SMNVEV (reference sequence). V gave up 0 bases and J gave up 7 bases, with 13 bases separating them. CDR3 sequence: CASSLSGGNYNEQFF. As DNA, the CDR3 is TGTGCCAGCAGTTTATCCGGCGGGAACTATAATGAGCAGTTCTTC.

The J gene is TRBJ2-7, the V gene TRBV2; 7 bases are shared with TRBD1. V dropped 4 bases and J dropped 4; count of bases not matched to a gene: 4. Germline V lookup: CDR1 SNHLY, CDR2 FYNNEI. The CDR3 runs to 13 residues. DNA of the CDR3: TGTGCCAGCAGTGGAGGGACAGATTACGAGCAGTACTTC. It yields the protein CASSGGTDYEQYF.

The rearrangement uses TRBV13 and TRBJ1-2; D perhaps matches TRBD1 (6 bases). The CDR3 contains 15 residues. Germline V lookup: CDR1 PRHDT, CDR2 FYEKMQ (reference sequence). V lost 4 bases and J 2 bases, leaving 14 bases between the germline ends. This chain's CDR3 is CASSSAIRGNYGYTF. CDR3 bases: TGTGCCAGCAGCTCGGCAATCAGGGGAAACTATGGCTACACCTTC. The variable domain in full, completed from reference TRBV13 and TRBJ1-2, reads AAGVIQSPRHLIKEKRETATLKCYPIPRHDTVYWYQQGPGQDPQFLISFYEKMQSDKGSIPDRFSAQQFSDYHSELNMSSLELGDSALYFCASSSAIRGNYGYTFGSGTRLTVV.

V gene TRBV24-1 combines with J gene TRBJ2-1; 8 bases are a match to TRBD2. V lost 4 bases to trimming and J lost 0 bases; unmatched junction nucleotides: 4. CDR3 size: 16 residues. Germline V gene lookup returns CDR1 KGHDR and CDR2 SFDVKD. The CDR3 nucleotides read TGTGCCACCAGTGACGAGCGGGGGAGCTCCTACAATGAGCAGTTCTTC. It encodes CATSDERGSSYNEQFF.

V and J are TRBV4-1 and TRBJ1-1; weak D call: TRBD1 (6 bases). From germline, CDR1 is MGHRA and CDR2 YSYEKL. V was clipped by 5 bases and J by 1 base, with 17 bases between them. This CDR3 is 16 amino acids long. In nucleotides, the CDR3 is TGCGCCAGCAGCACTCAGGGGAAGGGGCGGAACACTGAAGCTTTCTTT. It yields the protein CASSTQGKGRNTEAFF.

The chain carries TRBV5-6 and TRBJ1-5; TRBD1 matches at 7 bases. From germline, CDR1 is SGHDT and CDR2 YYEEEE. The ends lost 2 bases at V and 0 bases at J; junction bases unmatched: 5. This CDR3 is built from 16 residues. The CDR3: CASSFGTDISNQPQHF. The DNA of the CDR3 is TGTGCCAGCAGCTTCGGGACAGATATTAGCAATCAGCCCCAGCATTTT.

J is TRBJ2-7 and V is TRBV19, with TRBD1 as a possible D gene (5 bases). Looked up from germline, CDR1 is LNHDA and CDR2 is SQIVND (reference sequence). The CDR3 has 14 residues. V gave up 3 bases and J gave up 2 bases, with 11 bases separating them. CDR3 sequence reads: CASSIDGHAYEQYF. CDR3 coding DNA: TGTGCCAGTAGTATCGACGGACATGCCTACGAGCAGTACTTC.

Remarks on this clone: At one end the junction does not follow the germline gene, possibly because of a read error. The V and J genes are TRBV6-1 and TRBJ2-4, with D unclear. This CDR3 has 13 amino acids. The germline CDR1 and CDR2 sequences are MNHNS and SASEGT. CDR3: CASREGSGNIQYF. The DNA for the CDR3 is TGTGCCAGCAGGGAAGGCAGTGGAAACATTCAGTACTTC.

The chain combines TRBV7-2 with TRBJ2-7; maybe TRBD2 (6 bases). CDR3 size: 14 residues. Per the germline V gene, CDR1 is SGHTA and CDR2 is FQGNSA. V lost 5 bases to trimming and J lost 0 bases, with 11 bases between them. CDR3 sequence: CASSASAYSYEQYF. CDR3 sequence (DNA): TGTGCCAGCAGCGCTAGCGCCTACTCCTACGAGCAGTACTTC.